The 21 T cell receptor beta chains in this list originate from one sample, sequenced in a study of shared clonotypes between healthy human individuals. Clones were read by immunoSEQ multiplex PCR, and TCRdb kept only the in-frame ones, dropping some. The sample contains under 550,000 clones, less than 96% of which appear only once. Specimen: naive CD4+ T cells sorted from blood. Documented subset: CD45RA+ positively selected. The receptors shown here come from a woman under 40 in good health.

This clone occurred once. The chain employs TRBV11-2 and TRBJ1-2, with 9 bases that match TRBD1. V lost 5 bases to trimming and J lost 4 bases; unmatched junction nucleotides: 11. CDR3 length equals 16 residues. Germline V gives CDR1 SGHAT, CDR2 FQNNGV. CDR3 in amino acids: CASSERLGQGGYGYTF. CDR3 nucleotides: TGTGCCAGCAGCGAGAGACTGGGACAGGGCGGCTATGGCTACACCTTC.

V usage is TRBV19 and J usage is TRBJ1-1, with 12 bases that match TRBD1. Germline assignment: CDR1 LNHDA and CDR2 SQIVND (reference sequence). This CDR3 is built from 12 residues. The ends lost 8 bases at V and 9 bases at J; junction bases unmatched: 4. The CDR3 DNA is TGTGCCAGTGGGACAGGGGGCCTTAAAGCTTTCTTT. Translated: CASGTGGLKAFF.

The rearrangement uses TRBV10-3 and TRBJ2-5; TRBD2 is a possible D gene (6 bases). Germline-derived CDR1 and CDR2 are ENHRY and SYGVKD. This CDR3 comprises 12 residues. With 8 bases removed from V and 5 bases from J, the gap between germline ends came to 12 bases. The CDR3: CAIGMGGETQYF. The DNA for the CDR3 is TGTGCCATCGGGATGGGAGGCGAGACCCAGTACTTC.

The chain links TRBV27 to TRBJ2-7; D ambiguous. V was shortened by 8 bases and J by 2 bases, with 4 bases between the two germline ends. Germline-derived CDR1 and CDR2 are MNHEY and SMNVEV (reference sequence). The CDR3 spans 10 residues. The CDR3 loop is CASGAYEQYF. CDR3 nucleotides: TGTGCCAGCGGAGCCTACGAGCAGTACTTC.

The rearrangement joins TRBV11-3 to TRBJ2-1; 12 bases fit TRBD2. The trim removed 1 base at V and 1 base at J, leaving 2 bases unmatched. Germline loops: CDR1 SGHNT, CDR2 YENEEA. The CDR3 is 17 residues long. CDR3 DNA: TGTGCCAGCAGCTTAGGGACTAGCGGGGCATCCTACAATGAGCAGTTCTTC. Protein sequence: CASSLGTSGASYNEQFF.

This chain uses TRBV23-1 with TRBJ1-2; a possible D gene is TRBD1 (6 bases). TRBV23-1 is identified as an open reading frame with a role that is uncertain. The ends were cut back, 4 bases at V and 8 bases at J, with 29 bases in the middle. The CDR3 runs 18 residues. The CDR3 protein is CASSLSVRDTIAGRGYTF. In DNA form, the CDR3 reads TGCGCCAGCAGTCTCTCCGTCCGGGACACCATCGCGGGGCGAGGCTACACCTTC.

The V call is TRBV28, the J call TRBJ2-1; 14 bases match TRBD2. The CDR3 contains 15 residues. Germline assignment: CDR1 MDHEN and CDR2 SYDVKM. Trimming at V came to 5 bases and at J to 8 bases, leaving 5 bases not matched to a gene. In nucleotides, the CDR3 is TGTGCCAGCAGTGGGACTAGCGGGAGTTTATATGAGCAGTTCTTC. This translates into CASSGTSGSLYEQFF.

This clone was seen a single time. The chain carries TRBV2 and TRBJ2-1; 11 nucleotides match TRBD2. CDR1 and CDR2 (germline): SNHLY, FYNNEI. This CDR3 has 14 amino acids. V dropped 5 bases and J dropped 6; count of bases not matched to a gene: 3. The DNA of the CDR3 is TGTGCCAGCAGTCCGGGACTAGCGGTCAATGAGCAGTTCTTC. It translates to CASSPGLAVNEQFF. Looking up the rest from reference TRBV2 and TRBJ2-1 gives the full variable domain: EPEVTQTPSHQVTQMGQEVILRCVPISNHLYFYWYRQILGQKVEFLVSFYNNEISEKSEIFDDQFSVERPDGSNFTLKIRSTKLEDSAMYFCASSPGLAVNEQFFGPGTRLTVL.

This clone was seen once. V gene TRBV7-9 combines with J gene TRBJ2-1; 10 nucleotides line up with TRBD2. The CDR3 contains 16 residues. V gave up 2 bases and J gave up 6 bases; unmatched junction bases: 7. Germline lookup yields CDR1 SEHNR and CDR2 FQNEAQ (reference sequence). The CDR3 protein is CASSLNLAGVSNEQFF. The CDR3 coding sequence is TGTGCCAGCAGCTTAAACCTAGCGGGAGTCTCCAATGAGCAGTTCTTC.

The chain carries TRBV18 and TRBJ1-1; possibly TRBD1 for D (5 bases). The CDR3 is 16 amino acids. V lost 4 bases, J lost 3 bases, and 18 bases lay in between. In germline, CDR1 is KGHSH, CDR2 LQKENI. The CDR3 nucleotides read TGTGCCAGCTCACTCGGACACGCCGAGCGGTACACTGAAGCTTTCTTT. Translation gives CASSLGHAERYTEAFF.

This rearrangement joins TRBV18 to TRBJ2-1; 11 nucleotides align to TRBD2. Looked up from germline, CDR1 is KGHSH and CDR2 is LQKENI. The CDR3 is 15 amino acids. J was trimmed by 12 bases and V by 2 bases; bases with no gene match: 9. Here the CDR3 reads CASSPARLAGGGQFF. The CDR3 nucleotides are TGTGCCAGCTCACCAGCAAGGCTAGCGGGAGGTGGGCAGTTCTTC.

This clone turned up a few times. The genes are TRBV7-6 and TRBJ2-1; no clear D gene. The CDR3 has 15 amino acids. V was clipped by 2 bases and J by 7 bases, with 15 bases between them. Germline CDR1 reads SGHVS; CDR2 reads FNYEAQ. The CDR3 loop is CASSLYPGRQNEQFF. The CDR3 DNA follows: TGTGCCAGCAGCTTATACCCGGGCCGGCAGAATGAGCAGTTCTTC. The full variable domain, with the rest looked up from reference TRBV7-6 and TRBJ2-1, is GAGVSQSPRYKVTKRGQDVALRCDPISGHVSLYWYRQALGQGPEFLTYFNYEAQQDKSGLPNDRFSAERPEGSISTLTIQRTEQRDSAMYRCASSLYPGRQNEQFFGPGTRLTVL.

The rearrangement joins TRBV5-1 to TRBJ2-2; TRBD1 or TRBD2 may be the D gene (5 bases each). CDR3 length equals 13 residues. CDR1 is SGHRS and CDR2 is YFSETQ in the germline V gene. Deletions cut 2 bases from V and 5 bases from J, with 7 bases between. The CDR3 loop is CASSFGGTGELFF. The CDR3 DNA follows: TGCGCCAGCAGCTTTGGGGGTACCGGGGAGCTGTTTTTT. The variable domain in full, with the rest retrieved from reference TRBV5-1 and TRBJ2-2, is KAGVTQTPRYLIKTRGQQVTLSCSPISGHRSVSWYQQTPGQGLQFLFEYFSETQRNKGNFPGRFSGRQFSNSRSEMNVSTLELGDSALYLCASSFGGTGELFFGEGSRLTVL.

This clone was seen only once. The chain recombines TRBV7-2 with TRBJ1-5, with TRBD1 matching over 7 bases. Germline CDR1 reads SGHTA; CDR2 reads FQGNSA. The CDR3 sequence is 14 residues long. V was clipped by 5 bases and J by 6 bases; unmatched bases: 7. As DNA, the CDR3 is TGTGCCAGCAGCCCCCGGCAGGGGGGTCAGCCCCAGCATTTT. This sequence encodes CASSPRQGGQPQHF.

V usage is TRBV28 and J usage is TRBJ2-3; no definite D call. Trimming took off 6 bases at V and 6 bases at J, with 10 bases between the two ends. The germline CDR1 and CDR2 sequences are MDHEN and SYDVKM. The CDR3 runs to 12 residues. The CDR3 region has the DNA TGTGCCAGCAGCCAAGTTCCTGATACGCAGTATTTT. Translating it yields CASSQVPDTQYF.

V gene TRBV6-5 combines with J gene TRBJ2-3; 7 nucleotides line up with TRBD1. The trim removed 7 bases at V and 8 bases at J, leaving 15 bases unmatched. This CDR3 region has 15 residues. The germline V gene encodes CDR1 MNHEY and CDR2 SVGAGI. CDR3 amino acids: CASTSRATGEGTQYF. CDR3 DNA sequence: TGTGCCAGCACCTCAAGGGCTACAGGGGAAGGTACGCAGTATTTT.

The chain carries TRBV7-8 and TRBJ2-7; perhaps TRBD2 as D (5 bases). Germline values: CDR1 SGHVS, CDR2 FQNEAQ. V lost 4 bases to trimming and J lost 0 bases, with 16 bases between them. This CDR3 has 16 residues. The CDR3 reads CASSSSGMSFSYEQYF. CDR3 DNA sequence: TGTGCCAGCAGCTCTTCCGGGATGTCATTCTCCTACGAGCAGTACTTC.

The chain couples TRBV9 to TRBJ2-1; D remains unclear. Germline V gene data show CDR1 as SGDLS and CDR2 as YYNGEE. Trimming took off 0 bases at V and 4 bases at J, with 14 bases between the two ends. CDR3 length equals 16 residues. In nucleotides, the CDR3 is TGTGCCAGCAGCGTAGAAGGGTGGGCACCTTACAATGAGCAGTTCTTC. Residues: CASSVEGWAPYNEQFF.

This chain joins TRBV7-8 and TRBJ2-2; D perhaps matches TRBD2 (6 bases). The V gene's germline CDR1 is SGHVS and CDR2 FQNEAQ. The V and J ends lost 1 base and 5 bases respectively, with 11 bases between them. The CDR3 is 15 residues long. The CDR3 nucleotides are TGTGCCAGCAGCTTAGTCCCTAGCGTAACCGGGGAGCTGTTTTTT. Translation: CASSLVPSVTGELFF.

This sequence joins TRBV18 and TRBJ1-5; D is ambiguous. Germline V gives CDR1 KGHSH, CDR2 LQKENI. Trimming pared 2 bases from V and 3 bases from J, leaving 8 bases between. CDR3 size: 14 residues. CDR3 DNA: TGTGCCAGCTCACCAGAAACCGCCAATCAGCCCCAGCATTTT. Residues: CASSPETANQPQHF.

V and J are TRBV10-2 and TRBJ1-3; TRBD1 matches 9 bases. CDR1 is WSHSY and CDR2 is SAAADI in the germline V gene. With V trimmed by 6 bases and J by 4 bases, 7 bases remained unmatched. The CDR3 length is 15 residues. Here the CDR3 DNA reads TGCGCCAGCAGCGATACAGGGGGCCAGGGAAACACCATATATTTT. It specifies CASSDTGGQGNTIYF.